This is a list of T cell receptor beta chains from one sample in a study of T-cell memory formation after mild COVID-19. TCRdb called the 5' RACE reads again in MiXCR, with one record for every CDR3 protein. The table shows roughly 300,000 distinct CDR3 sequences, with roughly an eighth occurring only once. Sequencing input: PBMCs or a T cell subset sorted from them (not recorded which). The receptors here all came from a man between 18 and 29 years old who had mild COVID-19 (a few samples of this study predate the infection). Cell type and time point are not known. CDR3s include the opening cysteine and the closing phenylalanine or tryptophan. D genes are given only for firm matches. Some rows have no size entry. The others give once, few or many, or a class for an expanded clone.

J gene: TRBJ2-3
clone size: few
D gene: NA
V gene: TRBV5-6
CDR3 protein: CASSTSSGTRAADTQYF
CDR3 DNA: TGTGCCAGCAGCACAAGTTCCGGGACGCGGGCTGCAGATACGCAGTATTTT

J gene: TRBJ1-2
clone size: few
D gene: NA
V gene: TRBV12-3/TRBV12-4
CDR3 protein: CASSFGGQQSTGYTF
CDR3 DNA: TGTGCCAGCAGTTTCGGGGGGCAACAATCAACTGGCTACACCTTC

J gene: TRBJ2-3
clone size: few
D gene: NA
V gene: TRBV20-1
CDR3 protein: CSAPPGSSTDTQYF
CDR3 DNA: TGCAGTGCTCCTCCGGGGTCTAGCACAGATACGCAGTATTTT

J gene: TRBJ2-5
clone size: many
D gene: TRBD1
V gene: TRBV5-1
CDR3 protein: CASSSLPGQGKETQYF
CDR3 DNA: TGCGCCAGCAGCTCCCTACCGGGACAGGGGAAAGAGACCCAGTACTTC

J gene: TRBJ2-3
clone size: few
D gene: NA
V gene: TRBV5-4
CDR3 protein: CASSSVLADTQYF
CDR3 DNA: TGTGCCAGCAGCTCTGTCCTAGCAGATACGCAGTATTTT

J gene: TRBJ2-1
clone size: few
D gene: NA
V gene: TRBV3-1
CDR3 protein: CASSQGLYNEQFF
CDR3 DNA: TGTGCCAGCAGCCAAGGTCTATACAATGAGCAGTTCTTC

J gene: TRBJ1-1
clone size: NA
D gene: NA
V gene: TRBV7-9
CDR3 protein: CASSLAGQEAFF
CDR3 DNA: TGTGCCAGCAGCTTAGCGGGGCAGGAAGCTTTCTTT

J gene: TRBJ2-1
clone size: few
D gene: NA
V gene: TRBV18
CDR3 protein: CASSPPGQTYNEQFF
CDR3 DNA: TGTGCCAGCTCACCTCCCGGTCAGACCTACAATGAGCAGTTCTTC

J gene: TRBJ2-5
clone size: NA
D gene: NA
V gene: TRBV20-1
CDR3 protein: CSAQGSQETQYF
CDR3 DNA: TGCAGTGCTCAAGGAAGTCAAGAGACCCAGTACTTC

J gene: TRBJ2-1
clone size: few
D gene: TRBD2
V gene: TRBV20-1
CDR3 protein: CSAPRLAGAEKVAFF
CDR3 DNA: TGCAGTGCCCCCCGGCTAGCGGGGGCCGAAAAGGTTGCGTTCTTC

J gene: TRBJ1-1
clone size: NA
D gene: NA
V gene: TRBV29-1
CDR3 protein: CSVGTSTEAFF
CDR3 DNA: TGCAGCGTCGGGACAAGCACTGAAGCTTTCTTT

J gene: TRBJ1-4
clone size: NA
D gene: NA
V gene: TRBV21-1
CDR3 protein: CASSTWTANEKLFF
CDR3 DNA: TGTGCCAGCAGCACCTGGACAGCTAATGAAAAACTGTTTTTT

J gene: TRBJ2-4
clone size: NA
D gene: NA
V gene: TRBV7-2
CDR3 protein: CASSFGGRDRGNIQYF
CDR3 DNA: TGTGCCAGCAGCTTCGGTGGGAGGGATAGGGGGAACATTCAGTACTTC

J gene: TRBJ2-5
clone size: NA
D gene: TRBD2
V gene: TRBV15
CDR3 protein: CATSPGELAGEETQYF
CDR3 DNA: TGTGCCACCAGTCCCGGGGAGTTGGCGGGGGAAGAGACCCAGTACTTC

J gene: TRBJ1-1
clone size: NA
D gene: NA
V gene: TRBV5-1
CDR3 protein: CASSSQGFGTEAFF
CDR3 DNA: TGCGCCAGCAGCTCCCAGGGGTTCGGCACTGAAGCTTTCTTT

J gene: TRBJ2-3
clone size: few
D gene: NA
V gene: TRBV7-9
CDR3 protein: CASSLRIEYTDTQYF
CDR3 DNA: TGTGCCAGCAGCCTCCGGATCGAATACACAGATACGCAGTATTTT

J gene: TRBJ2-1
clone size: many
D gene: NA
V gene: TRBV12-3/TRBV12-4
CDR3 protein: CASNDGPYNEQFF
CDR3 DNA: TGTGCCAGCAACGACGGACCCTACAATGAGCAGTTCTTC

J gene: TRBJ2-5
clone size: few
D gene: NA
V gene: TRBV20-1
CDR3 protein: CSARLAQQETQYF
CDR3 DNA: TGCAGTGCTAGATTGGCCCAGCAAGAGACCCAGTACTTC